The rows below give T cell receptor beta chains drawn from one sample of a study of T cells expressing NK-cell markers. TCRdb reprocessed the 5' RACE reads and stores each CDR3 protein as one record, lacking DNA. The sample data list hundreds of thousands of distinct CDR3 sequences. The sample taken for sequencing was blood T cells: a sorted CD56 or NKG2C T cell subset, CD4+ or CD8+ T cells, or bulk PBMC T cells (not recorded which). The receptors derive from a woman aged 18-69 years in good health. The CDR3 runs from the conserved cysteine through the conserved F or W.

v_call	cdr3_length	j_call	cdr3_aa
TRBV6-1	14	TRBJ1-1	CASSEAGAYTEAFF
TRBV7-3	13	TRBJ2-3	CASSLTYTDTQYF
TRBV7-9	15	TRBJ2-4	CASSPQGAIKNIQYF
TRBV29-1	13	TRBJ2-3	CSHRARGADTQYF
TRBV20-1	12	TRBJ2-3	CSALPMADTQYF
TRBV18	17	TRBJ1-4	CASSPPAGDLKGEKLFF
TRBV6-8	21	TRBJ2-1	CASSTYLQGAKTKRMCGEQFF
TRBV20-1	12	TRBJ2-7	CSAQGGSYEQYF
TRBV20-1	12	TRBJ2-7	CSARDPGTEQYF
TRBV6-2/TRBV6-3	15	TRBJ2-2	CASRPMGQDTGELFF
TRBV12-3/TRBV12-4	14	TRBJ1-6	CASSRDRYNSPLHF
TRBV7-9	15	TRBJ2-7	CASSHFRDRPYEQYF
TRBV20-1	14	TRBJ2-5	CSATLNSGTETQYF
TRBV25-1	11	TRBJ1-1	CATGVNTEAFF
TRBV4-3	16	TRBJ2-7	CASSQTTSGRTYEQYF
TRBV6-1	16	TRBJ2-5	CASRLGQFSYQETQYF
TRBV11-3	13	TRBJ1-1	CASSLVPASEAFF
TRBV15	18	TRBJ2-5	CATSRDRQPGTGQETQYF
TRBV28	12	TRBJ2-3	CASMRASGRQYF
TRBV4-3	16	TRBJ1-4	CASSQQEGATNEKLFF
TRBV14	15	TRBJ1-2	CASSPQAPGYGGYTF
TRBV20-1	15	TRBJ2-3	CSAADGRLSTDTQYF
TRBV12-3/TRBV12-4	12	TRBJ2-3	CASSTTPDTQYF
TRBV6-1	15	TRBJ2-3	CASTKTSLSTDTQYF
TRBV28	12	TRBJ2-7	CASSFSSGEQYF
TRBV10-3	16	TRBJ1-5	CAISEGQRNSNQPQHF
TRBV7-2	16	TRBJ1-1	CASSPQTTGRNTEAFF
TRBV12-3/TRBV12-4	15	TRBJ1-1	CASSTRRGMNTEAFF
TRBV7-8	12	TRBJ1-1	CASSLEGRQAFF
TRBV18	17	TRBJ2-1	CASSPRTKGSSYNEQFF
TRBV20-1	14	TRBJ1-2	CSAAGQGSNYGYTF
TRBV25-1	12	TRBJ2-2	CASSGGTGELFF
TRBV11-3	13	TRBJ2-2	CASSLLRTGELFF
TRBV12-3/TRBV12-4	18	TRBJ2-4	CASSAPLAGGQAKNIQYF
TRBV14	11	TRBJ2-1	CASSHKIEQFF
TRBV19	14	TRBJ1-5	CASKGGQGAQPQHF
TRBV5-1	12	TRBJ2-3	CASSLDKDTQYF
TRBV6-1	13	TRBJ1-5	CASSEQPNQPQHF
TRBV11-2	14	TRBJ2-2	CASSADRGTGELFF
TRBV20-1	15	TRBJ2-1	CSASSAGRSYNEQFF
TRBV7-9	16	TRBJ2-7	CASSLDWDRGRAGQYF
TRBV9	14	TRBJ2-5	CASSERQGGETQYF
TRBV15	18	TRBJ1-5	CATSRDRQGGRDNQPQHF
TRBV18	16	TRBJ2-4	CASSPPGALAKNIQYF
TRBV6-5	15	TRBJ2-1	CASSSPTSGRDEQFF
TRBV20-1	16	TRBJ2-2	CSATRRLAKNTGELFF
TRBV7-2	15	TRBJ2-5	CASSLVFWARETQYF
TRBV11-1	15	TRBJ2-1	CASSPSGRARNEQFF
TRBV12-3/TRBV12-4	16	TRBJ1-5	CASSLGPRAKNQPQHF
TRBV4-2	17	TRBJ2-5	CASSQDGPGAIGETQYF